Listed below are T cell receptor beta chains from one sample, sequenced in a study of blood T cells in healthy people across ages. TCRdb independently ran MiXCR on the 5' RACE reads; one entry per CDR3 protein. Of under 850,000 distinct CDR3 sequences in the sample, around 36% were seen once. Sequencing input: blood. All receptors come from a man younger than 35 in good health. Both conserved end residues are part of each CDR3. A D gene is named only where the DNA matches it firmly. Clone size is shown for a subset of rows, as once, few, many or a class of expanded clone.

j_call: TRBJ2-2
d_call: TRBD1
v_call: TRBV20-1
clone_size: NA
cdr3_nt: TGCAGTGCTTCCGGGACAGGGACCGGGGAGCTGTTTTTT
cdr3_aa: CSASGTGTGELFF

j_call: TRBJ2-3
d_call: NA
v_call: TRBV5-1
clone_size: few
cdr3_nt: TGCGCCAGCAGCCTAGATACCCCTTCTTCCACAGATACGCAGTATTTT
cdr3_aa: CASSLDTPSSTDTQYF

j_call: TRBJ2-1
d_call: NA
v_call: TRBV20-1
clone_size: NA
cdr3_nt: TGCAGTGCTAGAGATCCTAAGAGTGTAGGCTCCTACAATGAGCAGTTCTTC
cdr3_aa: CSARDPKSVGSYNEQFF

j_call: TRBJ1-3
d_call: NA
v_call: TRBV4-1
clone_size: NA
cdr3_nt: TGCGCCAGCAGCCAAGATTCCGGGGCAGAAGGAAACACCATATATTTT
cdr3_aa: CASSQDSGAEGNTIYF

j_call: TRBJ2-5
d_call: NA
v_call: TRBV6-2/TRBV6-3
clone_size: NA
cdr3_nt: TGTGCCAGCAGCTGGCAGACCCAGTACTTC
cdr3_aa: CASSWQTQYF

j_call: TRBJ2-3
d_call: NA
v_call: TRBV7-2
clone_size: many
cdr3_nt: TGTGCCAGCAGCTTAGGCCCAGATTTCACAGATACGCAGTATTTT
cdr3_aa: CASSLGPDFTDTQYF

j_call: TRBJ2-1
d_call: TRBD2
v_call: TRBV7-2
clone_size: many
cdr3_nt: TGTGCCAGCAGCTCCCTCGGGGGGGGCCCCTCTGAGCAGTTCTTC
cdr3_aa: CASSSLGGGPSEQFF

j_call: TRBJ2-5
d_call: NA
v_call: TRBV10-3
clone_size: few
cdr3_nt: TGTGCCACCTGGGGGGACAGCCAAGAGACCCAGTACTTC
cdr3_aa: CATWGDSQETQYF

j_call: TRBJ1-4
d_call: TRBD1
v_call: TRBV15
clone_size: many
cdr3_nt: TGTGCCACCAGCGGAAACAGGGGAAAAAATGAAAAACTGTTTTTT
cdr3_aa: CATSGNRGKNEKLFF

j_call: TRBJ1-1
d_call: NA
v_call: TRBV7-2
clone_size: NA
cdr3_nt: TGTGCCAGCAGCTTCGGGTCCGGGACGTTCGACACTGAAGCTTTCTTT
cdr3_aa: CASSFGSGTFDTEAFF

j_call: TRBJ2-3
d_call: NA
v_call: TRBV11-1
clone_size: few
cdr3_nt: TGTGCCAGCAGCTTTTACAGGGCCACAGATACGCAGTATTTT
cdr3_aa: CASSFYRATDTQYF

j_call: TRBJ1-1
d_call: NA
v_call: TRBV2
clone_size: many
cdr3_nt: TGTGCCAGCAGGGCGACCCTCACTGACACTGAAGCTTTCTTT
cdr3_aa: CASRATLTDTEAFF

j_call: TRBJ2-3
d_call: NA
v_call: TRBV6-6
clone_size: NA
cdr3_nt: TGTGCCAGCGGTCCCCACCGGGATACGCAGTATTTT
cdr3_aa: CASGPHRDTQYF

j_call: TRBJ2-1
d_call: NA
v_call: TRBV5-6
clone_size: few
cdr3_nt: TGTGCCAGCAGCCCCCGATTTAGGAGCTCCTACAATGAGCAGTTCTTC
cdr3_aa: CASSPRFRSSYNEQFF

j_call: TRBJ2-7
d_call: TRBD2
v_call: TRBV19
clone_size: NA
cdr3_nt: TGTGCCAGCCAGAGGGGACTAGCGGGTCCAGGATCCTACAATGAGCAGTACTTC
cdr3_aa: CASQRGLAGPGSYNEQYF

j_call: TRBJ2-3
d_call: NA
v_call: TRBV9
clone_size: NA
cdr3_nt: TGTGCCAGCAGCGTAGCTGACGCAGATACGCAGTATTTT
cdr3_aa: CASSVADADTQYF

j_call: TRBJ2-7
d_call: NA
v_call: TRBV10-3
clone_size: few
cdr3_nt: TGTGCCATCAGTGAGCCCGACAGAACCATCTACGAGCAGTACTTC
cdr3_aa: CAISEPDRTIYEQYF

j_call: TRBJ2-1
d_call: NA
v_call: TRBV2
clone_size: NA
cdr3_nt: TGTGCCAGCGGTTTGGCAGCTAGCTCCTACAATGAGCAGTTCTTC
cdr3_aa: CASGLAASSYNEQFF

j_call: TRBJ2-1
d_call: NA
v_call: TRBV5-6
clone_size: NA
cdr3_nt: TGTGCCAGCGTTCCCGGGACCGCTTCCTACAATGAGCAGTTCTTC
cdr3_aa: CASVPGTASYNEQFF

j_call: TRBJ2-3
d_call: TRBD1
v_call: TRBV6-6
clone_size: once
cdr3_nt: TGTGCCAGCAGTTACTCTAGGACAGGGAGCACAGATACGCACTATTTT
cdr3_aa: CASSYSRTGSTDTHYF

j_call: TRBJ1-4
d_call: TRBD1
v_call: TRBV9
clone_size: NA
cdr3_nt: TGTGCCAGCAGCCCAGGGACAGCTACTTCCAATGAAAAACTGTTTTTT
cdr3_aa: CASSPGTATSNEKLFF

j_call: TRBJ2-3
d_call: TRBD1
v_call: TRBV2
clone_size: few
cdr3_nt: TGTGCCAGCAGTGAGGGGACAGACAACACAGATACGCAGTATTTT
cdr3_aa: CASSEGTDNTDTQYF

j_call: TRBJ1-2
d_call: NA
v_call: TRBV7-9
clone_size: NA
cdr3_nt: TGTGCCAGCACAGGGGATCTCTATGGCTACACCTTC
cdr3_aa: CASTGDLYGYTF

j_call: TRBJ2-3
d_call: NA
v_call: TRBV24-1
clone_size: NA
cdr3_nt: TGTGCCACCAGTGATGTACGGGATTCCCCAGATACGCAGTATTTT
cdr3_aa: CATSDVRDSPDTQYF

j_call: TRBJ2-1
d_call: NA
v_call: TRBV12-3/TRBV12-4
clone_size: many
cdr3_nt: TGTGCCAGCAGTCAAGGTTACTCTGGCAATGAGCAGTTCTTC
cdr3_aa: CASSQGYSGNEQFF

j_call: TRBJ2-5
d_call: TRBD2
v_call: TRBV28
clone_size: many
cdr3_nt: TGTGCCAGCAGCCCCAGACTAGCGGGGAGTGAAATCCAAGAGACCCAGTACTTC
cdr3_aa: CASSPRLAGSEIQETQYF

j_call: TRBJ1-2
d_call: NA
v_call: TRBV20-1
clone_size: few
cdr3_nt: TGCAGTGCCTCGGTCCCATCCGGGACGCTTTATGGCTACACCTTC
cdr3_aa: CSASVPSGTLYGYTF

j_call: TRBJ1-2
d_call: NA
v_call: TRBV4-1
clone_size: many
cdr3_nt: TGCGCCAGCAGCCAAGTTGCATTCCAGGATGGCTACACCTTC
cdr3_aa: CASSQVAFQDGYTF

j_call: TRBJ1-1
d_call: NA
v_call: TRBV14
clone_size: NA
cdr3_nt: TGTGTCAGCAGCCAAGATGTGACAGGCAGGAACACTGAAGCTTTCTTT
cdr3_aa: CVSSQDVTGRNTEAFF

j_call: TRBJ1-1
d_call: NA
v_call: TRBV12-3/TRBV12-4
clone_size: NA
cdr3_nt: TGTGCCAGCAAACAACTAACCCTGGGCACTGAAGCTTTCTTT
cdr3_aa: CASKQLTLGTEAFF

j_call: TRBJ2-1
d_call: TRBD2
v_call: TRBV20-1
clone_size: NA
cdr3_nt: TGCAGTACTAGCAGGGAGGGCAATGAGCAGTTCTTC
cdr3_aa: CSTSREGNEQFF

j_call: TRBJ2-7
d_call: TRBD2
v_call: TRBV7-2
clone_size: NA
cdr3_nt: TGTGCCAGCAGCTTAGAGAGATTCCCCGGGACTAGCGGGTACGAGCAGTACTTC
cdr3_aa: CASSLERFPGTSGYEQYF

j_call: TRBJ1-1
d_call: NA
v_call: TRBV7-2
clone_size: NA
cdr3_nt: TGTGCCAGCAGCTTAAGGCACACTGACGCTTTCTTT
cdr3_aa: CASSLRHTDAFF

j_call: TRBJ1-2
d_call: NA
v_call: TRBV2
clone_size: NA
cdr3_nt: TGTGCCAGCAGTCCAAGTATTAACTCGAACTATGGCTACACCTTC
cdr3_aa: CASSPSINSNYGYTF

j_call: TRBJ2-7
d_call: NA
v_call: TRBV7-2
clone_size: NA
cdr3_nt: TGTGCCACCTACCACCGGGACAATTCCTACGAGCAGTACTTC
cdr3_aa: CATYHRDNSYEQYF